The 16 T cell receptor beta chains below were found in one sample sequenced in a study of cytomegalovirus exposure and HLA in healthy donors. A multiplex PCR was run with 60 Vbeta primers and 13 Jbeta primers. Some clones are missing from TCRdb's copy, which holds only in-frame ones; the method was immunoSEQ multiplex PCR. The sample lists some 170,000 clones; approximately 85% were seen once. Sequencing was done on a sample of PBMCs. All receptors derive from a girl aged 2 to 10 in good health and CMV-seropositive.

The V gene is TRBV5-4, the J gene TRBJ1-4; 7 nucleotides agree with TRBD1. The CDR3 covers 16 residues. J lost 3 bases, V lost 0 bases, and 5 bases had no gene match. From germline, CDR1 is SGHNT and CDR2 YYREEE (reference sequence). CDR3 coding DNA: TGTGCCAGCAGCTTGGGTATGGGACAGTCTAATGAAAAACTGTTTTTT. Amino acids: CASSLGMGQSNEKLFF.

This rearrangement joins TRBV9 to TRBJ2-7; TRBD2 might be the D (6 bases). CDR3 length: 15 residues. V was cut by 4 bases and J by 4 bases, with 18 bases left in between. Germline V gene data show CDR1 as SGDLS and CDR2 as YYNGEE. In DNA, the CDR3 is TGTGCCAGCAGCCCTCCCGCGGCAGGGAGGTACGAGCAGTACTTC. Its protein is CASSPPAAGRYEQYF.

This chain connects TRBV30 to TRBJ1-1; D is undetermined. CDR3 length: 10 amino acids. Trimming took 7 bases from V and 11 from J, leaving 14 bases between them. Looked up from germline, CDR1 is GTSNPN and CDR2 is SVGIG (reference sequence). The CDR3 sequence is CASGRSVAFF. The CDR3 DNA is TGTGCCTCGGGTCGCTCGGTGGCTTTCTTT. Full variable domain (remainder filled in from reference TRBV30 and TRBJ1-1): SQTIHQWPATLVQPVGSPLSLECTVEGTSNPNLYWYRQAAGRGLQLLFYSVGIGQISSEVPQNLSASRPQDRQFILSSKKLLLSDSGFYLCASGRSVAFFGQGTRLTVV.

The chain joins TRBV7-9 to TRBJ1-3; 9 bases map to TRBD1. CDR1 and CDR2 from the germline V gene are SEHNR and FQNEAQ (reference sequence). The V and J ends lost 4 bases and 4 bases, in that order; junction bases with no gene match: 11. This CDR3 region has 17 residues. The CDR3 nucleotides are TGTGCCAGCAGCTACCGGGACAGGGATTTGAAAGGAAACACCATATATTTT. As protein: CASSYRDRDLKGNTIYF.

V and J are TRBV15 and TRBJ1-1, with D maybe TRBD1 (5 bases). CDR3 length: 14 residues. In germline, CDR1 is LNHNV, CDR2 YYDKDF (reference sequence). V lost 5 bases to trimming and J lost 1 base, with 11 bases between them. The CDR3 coding sequence is TGTGCCACCAGCCAGGGAAATCGGAACACTGAAGCTTTCTTT. This codes for CATSQGNRNTEAFF.

V gene TRBV5-1 combines with J gene TRBJ1-1; possible D gene TRBD1, 5 bases. CDR1 is SGHRS and CDR2 is YFSETQ in the germline V gene. The CDR3 runs to 15 residues. Trimming cost V 4 bases and J 1 base, with 14 bases left between them. CDR3 in amino acids: CASSHSFTGNTEAFF. The DNA of the CDR3 is TGCGCCAGCAGCCACTCTTTCACAGGGAACACTGAAGCTTTCTTT.

The rearrangement links TRBV5-1 to TRBJ1-2; perhaps TRBD1 as D (6 bases). Germline V gives CDR1 SGHRS, CDR2 YFSETQ. This CDR3 spans 15 amino acids. V was trimmed by 1 base and J by 2 bases, leaving 12 bases between them. CDR3: CASSLFNQGNYGYTF. The CDR3 DNA follows: TGCGCCAGCAGCTTGTTTAATCAGGGGAACTATGGCTACACCTTC.

The V gene is TRBV4-1, the J gene TRBJ2-3; a weak D match, TRBD2 (5 bases). V dropped 0 bases and J dropped 0 bases, with 10 bases sitting between them. CDR3 size: 16 residues. Germline CDR1 and CDR2: MGHRA and YSYEKL. CDR3 region: CASSQDPRGSTDTQYF. DNA of the CDR3: TGCGCCAGCAGCCAAGATCCCCGGGGTAGCACAGATACGCAGTATTTT.

The CDR3 coding sequence is TGCAGTGCTACAGGGGGCTATGGCTACACCTTC. This encodes CSATGGYGYTF. The gene calls are TRBV20-1 and TRBJ1-2; 7 bases map to TRBD1. Germline CDR1 and CDR2: DFQATT and SNEGSKA (reference sequence). The trim removed 4 bases at V and 4 bases at J, leaving 0 bases unmatched. The CDR3 has 11 amino acids.

This sequence joins TRBV19 and TRBJ2-3; 9 positions match TRBD1. Unmatched junction bases numbered 5, after V lost 9 bases and J lost 4 bases. CDR1 LNHDA and CDR2 SQIVND come from the germline V gene (reference sequence). CDR3 size: 13 residues. CDR3 nucleotides: TGTGCCAGCCGGGGACAGGGCGCAGATACGCAGTATTTT. As protein: CASRGQGADTQYF.

The chain carries TRBV30 and TRBJ2-5; D is perhaps TRBD2 (6 bases). Deletions cut 7 bases from V and 1 base from J, with 13 bases between. CDR3 length: 13 amino acids. Germline V gene sequence: CDR1 GTSNPN, CDR2 SVGIG (reference sequence). The CDR3 DNA reads as TGTGCCTCCACCCTAGCGTCCCAAGAGACCCAGTACTTC. It specifies CASTLASQETQYF.

The chain has TRBV9 and TRBJ2-7, with TRBD2 matching 8 bases. Germline lookup yields CDR1 SGDLS and CDR2 YYNGEE. V was clipped by 4 bases and J by 3 bases; unmatched bases: 6. The CDR3 is made up of 14 amino acids. The CDR3 loop reads CASSSSSGNYEQYF. The CDR3 DNA sequence: TGTGCCAGCAGCTCGAGTAGCGGGAACTACGAGCAGTACTTC.

V and J are TRBV5-1 and TRBJ1-2, with D possibly being TRBD1 (5 bases). Germline CDR1 is SGHRS and CDR2 is YFSETQ. V lost 1 base and J 2 bases, leaving 12 bases between the germline ends. The CDR3 has 15 amino acids. CDR3 DNA: TGCGCCAGCAGCTTGACGCAGTGGGGCAACTATGGCTACACCTTC. Translation: CASSLTQWGNYGYTF. Filled out from reference TRBV5-1 and TRBJ1-2, the complete variable domain reads KAGVTQTPRYLIKTRGQQVTLSCSPISGHRSVSWYQQTPGQGLQFLFEYFSETQRNKGNFPGRFSGRQFSNSRSEMNVSTLELGDSALYLCASSLTQWGNYGYTFGSGTRLTVV.

V gene TRBV30 combines with J gene TRBJ2-3, with D possibly matching TRBD2 (6 bases). Trimming removed 1 base from V and 1 base from J, with 15 bases in between. CDR1 GTSNPN and CDR2 SVGIG come from the germline V gene (reference sequence). This CDR3 comprises 16 residues. The DNA for the CDR3 is TGTGCCTGGAGTGATGGGGTGTCGGGGGGCACAGATACGCAGTATTTT. Protein product: CAWSDGVSGGTDTQYF.

A single count supports this clone. The chain combines TRBV7-9 with TRBJ2-7; D is possibly TRBD1 (6 bases). Per germline, CDR1 SEHNR and CDR2 FQNEAQ (reference sequence). This CDR3 is built from 12 residues. Trimming stripped 1 base from V and 9 bases from J, with 10 bases between. The CDR3 region has the DNA TGTGCCAGCAGCTTAGGGAAACAGGGGCAGTACTTC. Protein product: CASSLGKQGQYF.

The chain couples TRBV4-1 to TRBJ1-2; TRBD1 matches 9 bases. The J segment lost 7 bases and the V segment lost 3 bases, leaving 6 bases of the junction unmatched. CDR3 length: 14 amino acids. Germline assignment: CDR1 MGHRA and CDR2 YSYEKL. As DNA, the CDR3 is TGCGCCAGCAGCCAGTACCTGGACAGGGGTGGCTACACCTTC. Its translation is CASSQYLDRGGYTF.